Below, 27 T cell receptor beta chains from the same sample are listed, as sequenced in a study of T-cell reconstitution after alpha-beta-depleted transplantation in children. Unique molecular identifiers were incorporated during preparation of the TCRbeta library. TCRdb reanalysed the PCR reads using MiXCR and keeps one entry per CDR3 protein. The sample has around 580,000 distinct CDR3 sequences, roughly 27% seen once; the top ten hold about 35%. The sample consisted of PBMCs, taken before TCRalphabeta/CD19-depleted stem cell transplant. These receptor sequences come from a boy younger than two with Wiskott-Aldrich syndrome, due to receive a stem cell transplant.

The J gene is TRBJ2-7, the V gene TRBV27; 14 bases agree with TRBD2. V lost 4 bases to trimming and J lost 1 base; unmatched junction nucleotides: 3. Germline values: CDR1 MNHEY, CDR2 SMNVEV (reference sequence). This CDR3 has 16 amino acids. In DNA form, the CDR3 reads TGTGCCAGCAGTTCTGGGACTAGCGGGAGATCCTACGAGCAGTACTTC. This sequence encodes CASSSGTSGRSYEQYF.

The J gene is TRBJ1-5, the V gene TRBV28; 9 nucleotides match TRBD1. V gave up 6 bases and J gave up 4 bases; unmatched junction bases: 10. CDR1 MDHEN and CDR2 SYDVKM come from the germline V gene. The CDR3 sequence is 16 residues long. CDR3 in DNA: TGTGCCAGCAGAGGGGGACAGGGTAGGGCAAATCAGCCCCAGCATTTT. Translated, it gives CASRGGQGRANQPQHF.

The V and J genes are TRBV27 and TRBJ2-3; TRBD2 matches at 10 bases. The CDR3 runs to 16 residues. Germline V gives CDR1 MNHEY, CDR2 SMNVEV (reference sequence). The V and J ends lost 0 bases and 3 bases, in that order; junction bases with no gene match: 3. CDR3 loop: CASSLSGLATTDTQYF. The CDR3 region has the DNA TGTGCCAGCAGTTTATCGGGACTAGCGACAACAGATACGCAGTATTTT.

This clonotype showed up just a few times. V usage is TRBV6-5 and J usage is TRBJ2-1; D is possibly TRBD2 (6 bases). The V end lost 1 base, the J end lost 9 bases, and 16 bases lay between the germline ends. This CDR3 contains 15 residues. Germline V gives CDR1 MNHEY, CDR2 SVGAGI. The CDR3 region is CASSYLAEGAGEQFF. In nucleotides, the CDR3 is TGTGCCAGCAGTTACTTAGCGGAGGGAGCGGGTGAGCAGTTCTTC.

This chain connects TRBV20-1 to TRBJ1-4; D not resolved. V dropped 2 bases and J dropped 15 bases, with 16 bases sitting between them. CDR1 and CDR2 from the germline V gene are DFQATT and SNEGSKA (reference sequence). The CDR3 extends over 12 amino acids. In DNA, the CDR3 is TGCAGTGCTAGACCTGAACGGGGAGTGATGTTTTTT. Translated, it gives CSARPERGVMFF.

V gene TRBV20-1 combines with J gene TRBJ2-3; tentatively, D is TRBD1 or TRBD2 (5 bases each). V was shortened by 6 bases and J by 2 bases, with 18 bases between the two germline ends. CDR1 is DFQATT and CDR2 is SNEGSKA in the germline V gene (reference sequence). The CDR3 sequence is 15 residues long. The CDR3 DNA sequence: TGCAGTGCGTTCAGGTCAGGAGGACACACAGATACGCAGTATTTT. Translation gives CSAFRSGGHTDTQYF.

The sample holds a few counts of this clonotype. J is TRBJ2-3 and V is TRBV5-4; D is possibly TRBD1 or TRBD2 (6 bases each). The CDR3 is made up of 15 amino acids. V lost 7 bases to trimming and J lost 2 bases, with 17 bases between them. CDR1 is SGHNT, CDR2 YYREEE, per germline (reference sequence). As DNA, the CDR3 is TGTGCCAGCGGTCCCCCGGGGGCATCCACAGATACGCAGTATTTT. Residues: CASGPPGASTDTQYF.

This chain uses TRBV12-3 or TRBV12-4 with TRBJ1-1, with D unresolved. Trimming cost V 2 bases and J 1 base, with 5 bases left between them. The CDR3 length is 13 residues. The CDR3: CASSLRKNTEAFF. The DNA for the CDR3 is TGTGCCAGCAGTTTAAGGAAGAACACTGAAGCTTTCTTT.

The sample holds a few counts of this clonotype. This rearrangement joins TRBV9 to TRBJ2-3, with D perhaps assigned TRBD1 or TRBD2 (5 bases each). CDR1 is SGDLS, CDR2 YYNGEE, per germline. V lost 4 bases and J lost 4, with 10 bases in between. The CDR3 consists of 13 residues. The CDR3 DNA is TGTGCCAGCAGCCGGGACCCACCAGATACGCAGTATTTT. It encodes CASSRDPPDTQYF.

This clonotype was observed a handful of times. The V call is TRBV15, the J call TRBJ2-7; 12 nucleotides align to TRBD1. The CDR3 spans 17 residues. With V trimmed by 1 base and J by 4 bases, 8 bases remained unmatched. Germline-derived CDR1 and CDR2 are LNHNV and YYDKDF (reference sequence). For the CDR3, the DNA is TGTGCCACCAGCAGAGGTGGGACAGGGGGCTTCGGTTACGAGCAGTACTTC. Its protein is CATSRGGTGGFGYEQYF.

This clonotype occurred a few times. The genes are TRBV9 and TRBJ2-7; 7 nucleotides agree with TRBD2. This CDR3 contains 16 residues. Germline trimming cut 4 bases from V and 1 base from J; bases unmatched to any gene: 11. Germline-derived CDR1 and CDR2 are SGDLS and YYNGEE. This CDR3 is CASSPLVRGGSYEQYF. The CDR3 DNA follows: TGTGCCAGCAGCCCTCTGGTCCGCGGGGGTTCCTACGAGCAGTACTTC.

The rearrangement joins TRBV11-1 to TRBJ2-7; 7 bases agree with TRBD1. The CDR3 extends over 12 amino acids. CDR1 and CDR2 (germline): SGHAT, FQDESV (reference sequence). V dropped 7 bases and J dropped 3; count of bases not matched to a gene: 3. The CDR3 is CASKGACYEQYF. The CDR3 nucleotides read TGTGCCAGCAAGGGGGCCTGCTACGAGCAGTACTTC.

The chain uses TRBV25-1 and TRBJ2-1; perhaps D is TRBD1 or TRBD2 (5 bases each). V lost 1 base to trimming and J lost 4 bases, with 14 bases between them. The germline CDR1 and CDR2 sequences are MGHDK and SYGVNS. This CDR3 is 16 amino acids long. The CDR3 protein is CASSESGGYRYNEQFF. CDR3 coding DNA: TGTGCCAGCAGTGAATCTGGGGGTTACCGATACAATGAGCAGTTCTTC. The whole variable domain, remainder taken from reference TRBV25-1 and TRBJ2-1, is EADIYQTPRYLVIGTGKKITLECSQTMGHDKMYWYQQDPGMELHLIHYSYGVNSTEKGDLSSESTVSRIRTEHFPLTLESARPSHTSQYLCASSESGGYRYNEQFFGPGTRLTVL.

This clonotype was picked up a small number of times. The rearrangement links TRBV18 to TRBJ2-5; D not resolved. V shed 3 bases and J shed 5 bases, with 13 bases lying between them. Germline V gene sequence: CDR1 KGHSH, CDR2 LQKENI. The CDR3 spans 14 residues. Here the CDR3 reads CASSPTWVVETQYF. In DNA form, the CDR3 reads TGTGCCAGCTCACCGACCTGGGTTGTGGAGACCCAGTACTTC. The full variable domain, rest sourced from reference TRBV18 and TRBJ2-5, is NAGVMQNPRHLVRRRGQEARLRCSPMKGHSHVYWYRQLPEEGLKFMVYLQKENIIDESGMPKERFSAEFPKEGPSILRIQQVVRGDSAAYFCASSPTWVVETQYFGPGTRLLVL.

This clonotype has more than one count but fewer than ten. This rearrangement joins TRBV20-1 to TRBJ2-5; TRBD1 aligns across 7 bases. Germline-derived CDR1 and CDR2 are DFQATT and SNEGSKA (reference sequence). With V trimmed by 4 bases and J by 0 bases, 2 bases remained unmatched. The CDR3 extends over 13 amino acids. The CDR3 spells CSATGQDQETQYF. CDR3 in DNA: TGCAGTGCTACAGGACAGGACCAAGAGACCCAGTACTTC.

The rearrangement uses TRBV24-1 and TRBJ2-1, with unresolved D. The CDR3 length is 13 residues. V was pared by 5 bases and J by 8 bases, with 12 bases between. CDR1 and CDR2 (germline): KGHDR, SFDVKD. The CDR3 DNA follows: TGTGCCACCAGTGGCCCAATGGAAGATGAGCAGTTCTTC. Its protein is CATSGPMEDEQFF.

Here the CDR3 reads CASSYEYDTQYF. The CDR3 DNA reads as TGCGCCAGCAGCTACGAGTATGATACGCAGTATTTT. This chain links TRBV5-1 with TRBJ2-3; the D is unclear. V gave up 3 bases and J gave up 6 bases, with 8 bases separating them. The CDR3 covers 12 residues. Germline CDR1 SGHRS, CDR2 YFSETQ.

This clonotype has just a few counts. The CDR3 region is CSAHRDPNQPQHF. In DNA form, the CDR3 reads TGCAGTGCTCACAGGGACCCTAATCAGCCCCAGCATTTT. The chain carries TRBV20-1 and TRBJ1-5, with a tentative D call TRBD1 (6 bases). Trimming stripped 5 bases from V and 4 bases from J, with 12 bases between. Germline V gene lookup returns CDR1 DFQATT and CDR2 SNEGSKA (reference sequence). This CDR3 has 13 residues.

The chain links TRBV7-9 to TRBJ2-1; D might be TRBD2 (5 bases). This CDR3 comprises 14 residues. Germline CDR1 is SEHNR and CDR2 is FQNEAQ (reference sequence). Trimming removed 0 bases from V and 6 bases from J, with 9 bases in between. The CDR3 region has the DNA TGTGCCAGCAGCTTAGCTCGGGGATCCAATGAGCAGTTCTTC. Its translation: CASSLARGSNEQFF.

This chain links TRBV20-1 with TRBJ1-1; possible D gene TRBD1, 6 bases. Trimming left V 7 bases short and J 0 bases short, with 9 bases between. From germline, CDR1 is DFQATT and CDR2 SNEGSKA (reference sequence). There are 12 residues in the CDR3. The CDR3 DNA reads as TGCAGTGGAACAGGGCTGAACACTGAAGCTTTCTTT. Protein product: CSGTGLNTEAFF.

This clonotype was picked up a small number of times. CDR3 region: CSARRGVKYEQYF. The DNA for the CDR3 is TGCAGTGCCAGACGGGGGGTTAAGTACGAGCAGTACTTC. The chain combines TRBV20-1 with TRBJ2-7; TRBD2 agrees at 7 bases. The CDR3 contains 13 residues. Germline CDR1 reads DFQATT; CDR2 reads SNEGSKA (reference sequence). V gave up 6 bases and J gave up 4 bases; unmatched junction bases: 9.

This clonotype was detected only a few times. V and J are TRBV5-1 and TRBJ1-1; the D gene is possibly TRBD1 (5 bases). Germline loops: CDR1 SGHRS, CDR2 YFSETQ. Between the trimmed V and J ends, which lost 7 bases and 4 bases, there was a span of 17 bases. CDR3 length equals 14 residues. CDR3 nucleotide sequence: TGCGCCAGCGTACGCTACCTCGGGGGCACTGAAGCTTTCTTT. Translating gives CASVRYLGGTEAFF.

This clonotype was detected only a few times. The V gene is TRBV5-4, the J gene TRBJ1-6; 7 bases fit TRBD1. The CDR3 has 15 residues. With 4 bases clipped from V and 6 bases from J, the junction kept 7 bases outside the gene matches. Germline V lookup: CDR1 SGHNT, CDR2 YYREEE (reference sequence). CDR3 coding DNA: TGTGCCAGCAGCCGCGGGACAGCGATTAATTCACCCCTCCACTTT. Its protein is CASSRGTAINSPLHF.

The chain recombines TRBV7-9 with TRBJ2-1, with TRBD2 as a possible D gene (6 bases). Germline-derived CDR1 and CDR2 are SEHNR and FQNEAQ (reference sequence). The CDR3 runs to 14 residues. V was clipped by 11 bases and J by 6 bases, with 20 bases between them. CDR3 residues: CARSTGVTGNEQFF. CDR3 DNA: TGTGCCCGAAGTACGGGAGTGACGGGCAATGAGCAGTTCTTC.

V usage is TRBV2 and J usage is TRBJ2-7, with TRBD2 identical over 10 bases. The CDR3 runs 16 residues. The V segment lost 5 bases and the J segment 4 bases; nucleotides outside the gene matches: 11. Looked up from germline, CDR1 is SNHLY and CDR2 is FYNNEI. CDR3 in DNA: TGTGCCAGCAGTCCCTGGGCTAGCGGGAGAGTATACGAGCAGTACTTC. It codes for CASSPWASGRVYEQYF.

The table lists this clonotype with a few counts. The rearrangement links TRBV5-1 to TRBJ2-3; TRBD2 matches at 7 bases. J was trimmed by 0 bases and V by 4 bases; bases with no gene match: 5. This CDR3 is built from 15 residues. The V gene's germline CDR1 is SGHRS and CDR2 YFSETQ. CDR3 DNA sequence: TGCGCCAGCAGCGAGAGCGGGGTTAGCACAGATACGCAGTATTTT. Translation gives CASSESGVSTDTQYF. Using reference TRBV5-1 and TRBJ2-3 for the parts outside the CDR3, the full variable domain is KAGVTQTPRYLIKTRGQQVTLSCSPISGHRSVSWYQQTPGQGLQFLFEYFSETQRNKGNFPGRFSGRQFSNSRSEMNVSTLELGDSALYLCASSESGVSTDTQYFGPGTRLTVL.

The chain is built from TRBV20-1 and TRBJ2-4; a weak D match, TRBD2 (6 bases). Germline V gene lookup returns CDR1 DFQATT and CDR2 SNEGSKA (reference sequence). This CDR3 is built from 16 residues. Trimming pared 7 bases from V and 2 bases from J, leaving 21 bases between. The CDR3 spells CSVWRRRDGTKNIQYF. CDR3 in DNA: TGCAGTGTGTGGCGGCGGCGGGACGGGACCAAAAACATTCAGTACTTC.